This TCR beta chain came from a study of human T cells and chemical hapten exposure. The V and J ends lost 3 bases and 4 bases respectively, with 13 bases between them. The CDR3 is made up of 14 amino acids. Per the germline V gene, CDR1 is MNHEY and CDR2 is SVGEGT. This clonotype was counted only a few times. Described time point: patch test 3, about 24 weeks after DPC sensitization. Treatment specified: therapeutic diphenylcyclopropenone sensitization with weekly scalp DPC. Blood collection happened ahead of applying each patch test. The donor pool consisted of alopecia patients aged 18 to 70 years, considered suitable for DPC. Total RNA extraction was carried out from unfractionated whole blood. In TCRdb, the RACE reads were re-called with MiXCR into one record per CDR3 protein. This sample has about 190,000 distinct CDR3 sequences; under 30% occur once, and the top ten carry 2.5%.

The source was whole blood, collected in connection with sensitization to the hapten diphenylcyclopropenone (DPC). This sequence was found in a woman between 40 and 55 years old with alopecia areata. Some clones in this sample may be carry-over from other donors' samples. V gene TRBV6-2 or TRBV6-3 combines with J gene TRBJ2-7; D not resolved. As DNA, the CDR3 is TGTGCCAGCAGTTATCCCGGGCTTGAATACGAGCAGTACTTC. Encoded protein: CASSYPGLEYEQYF.